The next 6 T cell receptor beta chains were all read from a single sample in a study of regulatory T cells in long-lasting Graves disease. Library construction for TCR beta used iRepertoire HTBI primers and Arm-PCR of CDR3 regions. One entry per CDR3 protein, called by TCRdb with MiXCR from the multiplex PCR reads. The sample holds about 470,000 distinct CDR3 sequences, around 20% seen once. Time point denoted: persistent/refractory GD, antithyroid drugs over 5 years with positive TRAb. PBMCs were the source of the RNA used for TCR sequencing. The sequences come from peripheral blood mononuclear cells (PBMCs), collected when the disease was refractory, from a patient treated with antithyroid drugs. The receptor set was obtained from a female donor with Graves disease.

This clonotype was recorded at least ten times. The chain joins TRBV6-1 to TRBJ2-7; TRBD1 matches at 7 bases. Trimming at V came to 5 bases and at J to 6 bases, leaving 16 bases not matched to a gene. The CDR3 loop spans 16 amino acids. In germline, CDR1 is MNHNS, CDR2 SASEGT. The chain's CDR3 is CASSLTGARFQGEQYF. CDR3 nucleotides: TGTGCCAGCAGTCTCACAGGGGCCAGGTTTCAAGGCGAGCAGTACTTC.

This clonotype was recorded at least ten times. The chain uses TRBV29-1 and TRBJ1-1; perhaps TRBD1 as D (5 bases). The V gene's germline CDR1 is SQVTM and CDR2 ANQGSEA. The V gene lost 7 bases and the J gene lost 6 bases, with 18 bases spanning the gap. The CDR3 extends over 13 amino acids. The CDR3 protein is CSGQGGMMAEAFF. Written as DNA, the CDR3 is TGCAGCGGGCAGGGAGGGATGATGGCTGAAGCTTTCTTT.

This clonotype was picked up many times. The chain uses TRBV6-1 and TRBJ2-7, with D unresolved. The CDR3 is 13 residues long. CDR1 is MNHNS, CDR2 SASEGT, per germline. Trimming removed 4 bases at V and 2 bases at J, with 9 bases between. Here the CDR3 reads CASSGSSTYEQYF. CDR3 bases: TGTGCCAGCAGTGGGTCAAGCACCTACGAGCAGTACTTC.

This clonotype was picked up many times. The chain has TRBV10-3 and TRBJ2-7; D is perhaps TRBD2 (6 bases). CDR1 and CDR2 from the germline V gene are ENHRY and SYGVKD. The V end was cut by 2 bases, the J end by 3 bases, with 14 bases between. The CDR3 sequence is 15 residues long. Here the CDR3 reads CAISEGRDHYYEQYF. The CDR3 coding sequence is TGTGCCATCAGTGAGGGGCGGGACCACTACTACGAGCAGTACTTC.

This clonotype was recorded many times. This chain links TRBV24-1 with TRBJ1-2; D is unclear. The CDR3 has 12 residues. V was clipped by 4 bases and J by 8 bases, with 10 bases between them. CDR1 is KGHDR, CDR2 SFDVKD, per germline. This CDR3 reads CATSDRLGGYTF. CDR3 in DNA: TGTGCCACCAGTGACAGGCTGGGAGGCTACACCTTC.

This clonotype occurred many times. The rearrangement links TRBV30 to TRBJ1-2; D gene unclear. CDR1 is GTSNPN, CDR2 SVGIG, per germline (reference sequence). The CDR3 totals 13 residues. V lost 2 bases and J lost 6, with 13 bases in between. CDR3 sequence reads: CAWSPAGVHGYTF. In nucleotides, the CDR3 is TGTGCCTGGAGTCCCGCAGGCGTCCATGGCTACACCTTC.